The 28 T cell receptor beta chains in this list originate from one sample, sequenced in a study of T cell repertoires in cytomegalovirus infection. Antigens of these TCRs are unknown. TCRdb reprocessed the reads with MiXCR, giving one entry per CDR3 protein. The repertoire holds some 940,000 distinct CDR3 sequences, with less than 35% as singletons. The source was cultured CD8+ T cells from PBMCs, collected from culture after CMV antigen stimulation. Every receptor here comes from a human donor in good health (CMV status not recorded). Some clones in this sample may be carry-over from other donors' samples.

The CDR3 sequence: CASSSAREAGGVYEQYF. DNA for the CDR3: TGTGCCAGCAGCTCCGCTAGGGAAGCAGGGGGCGTCTACGAGCAGTACTTC. This chain uses TRBV12-3 or TRBV12-4 with TRBJ2-7, with 8 bases matching TRBD1. Losses at the gene ends were 6 bases for V and 3 bases for J; bases not matched to a gene: 16. This CDR3 spans 17 amino acids.

This sequence joins TRBV6-2 or TRBV6-3 and TRBJ2-1, with D perhaps TRBD2 (5 bases). Germline CDR1 and CDR2: MNHEY and SVGEGT. Deletions cut 2 bases from V and 3 bases from J, with 8 bases between. This CDR3 region has 14 residues. The CDR3 bases are TGTGCCAGCAGTTACCCGGGGAGCTACAATGAGCAGTTCTTC. Protein product: CASSYPGSYNEQFF.

This clonotype was seen a few times. An end of the junction does not agree with germline; a read error may underlie this. The chain joins TRBV27 to TRBJ1-6; perhaps TRBD1 as D (5 bases). The V gene's germline CDR1 is MNHEY and CDR2 SMNVEV (reference sequence). The CDR3 is 9 residues long. CDR3 residues: CATIKSDSF. The DNA for the CDR3 is TGTGCCACCATCAAGTCCGACAGCTTT.

Comment on this clonotype: The junction and the germline gene differ at one end; a read error may be behind it. This chain links TRBV4-3 with TRBJ2-2, with D possibly being TRBD2 (6 bases). CDR1 and CDR2 from the germline V gene are LGHNA and YSLEER. The CDR3 totals 18 residues. This chain's CDR3 is CASSQDRSWGVGTGKLFF. The CDR3 bases are TGCGCCAGCAGCCAAGATCGTTCTTGGGGGGTAGGCACCGGGAAGCTGTTTTTT.

This clonotype came up a few times. The chain recombines TRBV7-2 with TRBJ2-2; TRBD2 agrees at 12 bases. Germline CDR1 is SGHTA and CDR2 is FQGNSA. The CDR3 is made up of 19 amino acids. J gave up 2 bases and V 5 bases, and 12 bases lay outside the gene matches. For the CDR3, the DNA is TGTGCCAGCAGCCCGACGACTAGCGGGGGTTATATTAACACCGGGGAGCTGTTTTTT. Amino acid sequence: CASSPTTSGGYINTGELFF. The full variable domain, with the rest looked up from reference TRBV7-2 and TRBJ2-2, is GAGVSQSPSNKVTEKGKDVELRCDPISGHTALYWYRQSLGQGLEFLIYFQGNSAPDKSGLPSDRFSAERTGGSVSTLTIQRTQQEDSAVYLCASSPTTSGGYINTGELFFGEGSRLTVL.

The sample holds many counts of this clonotype. Here the CDR3 DNA reads TGTGCCAGCAGCTTAGAGCGATTGGGGGCTGGCACTGAAGCTTTCTTT. This translates into CASSLERLGAGTEAFF. The chain couples TRBV7-6 to TRBJ1-1; the D gene is possibly TRBD1 (6 bases). This CDR3 has 16 amino acids. CDR1 is SGHVS and CDR2 is FNYEAQ in the germline V gene. Deletions cut 1 base from V and 4 bases from J, with 16 bases between.

This sequence joins TRBV2 and TRBJ2-3, with TRBD2 matching 14 bases. Germline-derived CDR1 and CDR2 are SNHLY and FYNNEI. This CDR3 spans 16 amino acids. Trimming at V came to 5 bases and at J to 4 bases, leaving 5 bases not matched to a gene. CDR3 DNA sequence: TGTGCCAGCAGTACCTCGACTAGCGGGGGGGCAGATACGCAGTATTTT. Translation: CASSTSTSGGADTQYF.

The chain combines TRBV9 with TRBJ2-5; 7 positions match TRBD1. Per the germline V gene, CDR1 is SGDLS and CDR2 is YYNGEE. The CDR3 length is 14 residues. Trimming removed 4 bases from V and 6 bases from J; junction bases left unmatched: 9. The DNA of the CDR3 is TGTGCCAGCAGCCCTCAGACAGGGACGAAGACCCAGTACTTC. Translation gives CASSPQTGTKTQYF.

In its sample, this clonotype was seen a few times. The chain carries TRBV10-3 and TRBJ2-6; TRBD1 is a possible D gene (7 bases). Germline V lookup: CDR1 ENHRY, CDR2 SYGVKD. The CDR3 length is 16 residues. The ends were cut back, 8 bases at V and 7 bases at J, with 21 bases in the middle. CDR3 DNA sequence: TGTGCCATCCTCGAGGCGGGAAGGGGGCGCGCCAACGTCCTGACTTTC. Its protein product is CAILEAGRGRANVLTF.

There are a few counts of this clonotype. The V gene is TRBV12-3 or TRBV12-4, the J gene TRBJ2-3; tentatively, D is TRBD2 (6 bases). Trimming shortened V by 4 bases and J by 6 bases, and 14 bases separated the two germline ends. The CDR3 is made up of 14 amino acids. CDR3 region: CASSSGLLGDTQYF. CDR3 DNA: TGTGCCAGCAGTTCGGGACTCCTGGGGGATACGCAGTATTTT.

The chain employs TRBV27 and TRBJ2-3, with D tentatively TRBD1 (5 bases). V lost 2 bases to trimming and J lost 2 bases, with 11 bases between them. The CDR3 totals 15 residues. CDR1 MNHEY and CDR2 SMNVEV come from the germline V gene (reference sequence). The CDR3 sequence: CASSLVRVNTDTQYF. The CDR3 DNA sequence: TGTGCCAGCAGTTTAGTCAGGGTTAACACAGATACGCAGTATTTT.

As regards this clonotype: One end of the junction fails to match germline, which may point to a read error. This chain links TRBV7-2 with TRBJ2-2; D is perhaps TRBD1 or TRBD2 (6 bases each). This CDR3 has 16 residues. Germline V CDR1 and CDR2: SGHTA, FQGNSA. DNA for the CDR3: TGTGGCAGCAGCTTAGGGGGGAACAGGGCAACCGGGGAGTTGTTTTTT. Its protein is CGSSLGGNRATGELFF.

The rearrangement uses TRBV24-1 and TRBJ2-5; D is unresolved. CDR1 and CDR2 from the germline V gene are KGHDR and SFDVKD. V dropped 1 base and J dropped 3 bases, with 8 bases sitting between them. CDR3 length equals 14 residues. The CDR3 spells CATSDFDPEETQYF. Here the CDR3 DNA reads TGTGCCACCAGTGATTTTGACCCTGAAGAGACCCAGTACTTC.

The chain has TRBV5-4 and TRBJ2-2, with D perhaps assigned TRBD1 or TRBD2 (7 bases each). CDR1 and CDR2 from the germline V gene are SGHNT and YYREEE (reference sequence). Trimming removed 1 base at V and 5 bases at J, with 15 bases between. The CDR3 is made up of 16 amino acids. CDR3 region: CASSLFGQGGTGELFF. The CDR3 nucleotides are TGTGCCAGCAGCTTGTTTGGTCAGGGGGGGACCGGGGAGCTGTTTTTT.

This clonotype came up many times. The genes are TRBV12-5 and TRBJ2-3, with 14 bases matching TRBD2. Germline CDR1 and CDR2: LGHNT and FRNRAP. CDR3 length: 18 residues. Trimming cost V 3 bases and J 2 bases; bases outside gene matches: 7. In nucleotides, the CDR3 is TGTGCTAGTGGTTTCTGGACTAGCGGGGGGTTAATCACAGATACGCAGTATTTT. Translation gives CASGFWTSGGLITDTQYF. The full variable domain, rest sourced from reference TRBV12-5 and TRBJ2-3, is DARVTQTPRHKVTEMGQEVTMRCQPILGHNTVFWYRQTMMQGLELLAYFRNRAPLDDSGMPKDRFSAEMPDATLATLKIQPSEPRDSAVYFCASGFWTSGGLITDTQYFGPGTRLTVL.

This clonotype has just a few counts. The J gene is TRBJ1-1, the V gene TRBV6-2 or TRBV6-3; D unclear. The CDR3 sequence is 11 residues long. Germline V gene lookup returns CDR1 MNHEY and CDR2 SVGEGT. Trimming took 7 bases from V and 10 from J, leaving 13 bases between them. Here the CDR3 DNA reads TGTGCCAGCACCTCATGGAATCGAGCTTTCTTT. Protein: CASTSWNRAFF.

This clonotype was counted between two and nine times. The V and J genes are TRBV7-6 and TRBJ1-1; no definite D call. The germline gives CDR1 SGHVS, CDR2 FNYEAQ. The CDR3 contains 13 residues. V was shortened by 1 base and J by 8 bases, with 11 bases between the two germline ends. Here the CDR3 DNA reads TGTGCCAGCAGCTTAGAGGTCCTCGGCGAAGCTTTCTTT. The encoded protein is CASSLEVLGEAFF.

This clonotype was recorded a few times. The J gene is TRBJ2-5, the V gene TRBV10-3; 9 bases are a match to TRBD1. The CDR3 covers 16 residues. Germline V CDR1 and CDR2: ENHRY, SYGVKD. V was clipped by 2 bases and J by 0 bases; unmatched bases: 4. The CDR3 nucleotides are TGTGCCATCAGTGAGGGGACAGGGCCGTACCAAGAGACCCAGTACTTC. Translation gives CAISEGTGPYQETQYF.

The gene calls are TRBV12-3 or TRBV12-4 and TRBJ2-3, with TRBD2 matching 10 bases. Unmatched junction bases numbered 5, after V lost 3 bases and J lost 2 bases. The CDR3 contains 16 residues. The CDR3 DNA sequence: TGTGCCAGCAGTTTGTTTCTAGCGGGGGACACAGATACGCAGTATTTT. This codes for CASSLFLAGDTDTQYF.

This sequence joins TRBV6-6 and TRBJ2-5; 9 positions agree with TRBD2. CDR1 and CDR2 (germline): MNHNY, SVGAGI (reference sequence). After removal of 5 bases from V and 6 bases from J, the junction contained 7 bases not matched to a gene. The CDR3 runs 14 residues. The CDR3 nucleotides read TGTGCCAGCAGTGCCTCAGCGGGGGGTCAGACCCAGTACTTC. Protein sequence: CASSASAGGQTQYF.

This clonotype was seen more than once but under ten times. The chain carries TRBV7-6 and TRBJ1-1, with D perhaps matching TRBD1 (5 bases). Trimming removed 5 bases at V and 7 bases at J, with 11 bases between. This CDR3 comprises 12 residues. Looked up from germline, CDR1 is SGHVS and CDR2 is FNYEAQ. CDR3 sequence: CASSPDKFEAFF. The CDR3 region has the DNA TGTGCCAGCAGCCCGGACAAGTTTGAAGCTTTCTTT.

This clonotype was observed at least ten times. The chain is built from TRBV7-8 and TRBJ1-1; 7 bases fit TRBD1. V dropped 5 bases and J dropped 3; count of bases not matched to a gene: 6. Germline V gene lookup returns CDR1 SGHVS and CDR2 FQNEAQ. The CDR3 sequence is 14 residues long. The CDR3 DNA follows: TGTGCCAGCAGCGCCACAGGGGAGGACACTGAAGCTTTCTTT. It codes for CASSATGEDTEAFF.

There are a few counts of this clonotype. The rearrangement uses TRBV7-9 and TRBJ2-7; the match to TRBD1 covers 9 bases. In germline, CDR1 is SEHNR, CDR2 FQNEAQ (reference sequence). The CDR3 length is 16 residues. The V and J ends lost 5 bases and 5 bases, in that order; junction bases with no gene match: 13. CDR3 sequence (DNA): TGTGCCAGCAGCGGAACCGGGACAGGGAATTACCACGAGCAGTACTTC. This sequence encodes CASSGTGTGNYHEQYF. The whole variable domain, filled in from reference TRBV7-9 and TRBJ2-7, reads DTGVSQNPRHKITKRGQNVTFRCDPISEHNRLYWYRQTLGQGPEFLTYFQNEAQLEKSRLLSDRFSAERPKGSFSTLEIQRTEQGDSAMYLCASSGTGTGNYHEQYFGPGTRLTVT.

This clonotype was counted many times. The chain employs TRBV7-2 and TRBJ2-3; 7 bases fit TRBD1. This CDR3 is built from 13 residues. The V gene end was trimmed by 7 bases and the J gene end by 5 bases; junction bases not matched to a gene: 6. Per the germline V gene, CDR1 is SGHTA and CDR2 is FQGNSA. This CDR3 is CASTNDRVDTQYF. The CDR3 nucleotides read TGTGCCAGCACCAACGACAGGGTAGATACGCAGTATTTT.

This chain uses TRBV6-5 with TRBJ1-2; D is undetermined. The CDR3 totals 15 residues. V was pared by 2 bases and J by 2 bases, with 12 bases between. Germline V CDR1 and CDR2: MNHEY, SVGAGI. The CDR3 coding sequence is TGTGCCAGCAGTTACGGGTTAGGTCAGAACTATGGCTACACCTTC. Its protein is CASSYGLGQNYGYTF.

This clonotype was counted between two and nine times. V usage is TRBV10-3 and J usage is TRBJ1-5; D unresolved. The CDR3 has 16 residues. Germline lookup yields CDR1 ENHRY and CDR2 SYGVKD. Trimming shortened V by 10 bases and J by 0 bases, and 19 bases separated the two germline ends. CDR3 sequence: CATGGIRENSNQPQHF. In DNA, the CDR3 is TGTGCCACCGGTGGAATCCGGGAAAATAGCAATCAGCCCCAGCATTTT.

This clonotype was recorded many times. J is TRBJ2-7 and V is TRBV7-2; 11 bases match TRBD2. The ends lost 0 bases at V and 0 bases at J; junction bases unmatched: 4. Germline V lookup: CDR1 SGHTA, CDR2 FQGNSA. This CDR3 has 17 amino acids. CDR3 residues: CASSLASSGGLSYEQYF. For the CDR3, the DNA is TGTGCCAGCAGCTTAGCGTCTAGCGGGGGGCTCTCCTACGAGCAGTACTTC.

This clonotype was seen only a few times. This chain links TRBV7-9 with TRBJ1-1, with a tentative D call TRBD1 (5 bases). This CDR3 is 13 amino acids long. Trimming left V 1 base short and J 7 bases short, with 10 bases between. CDR1 and CDR2 (germline): SEHNR, FQNEAQ (reference sequence). The CDR3 region is CASSLEWGSEAFF. The CDR3 DNA reads TGTGCCAGCAGCTTAGAATGGGGGAGTGAAGCTTTCTTT.